The 19 T cell receptor beta chains listed next were all sequenced from one sample in a study of glioma-infiltrating T cells. The iRepertoire nested amplicon-rescue multiplex PCR amplified TCR alpha and beta CDR3s from RNA. MiXCR was run by TCRdb on the multiplex PCR reads, yielding one entry per CDR3 protein. This sample has a few hundred thousand distinct CDR3 sequences, with around 38% found just once. The specimen was glioma tissue, nonneoplastic brain tissue, or PBMCs (not recorded which). The receptors shown here come from a human donor with low-grade glioma or glioblastoma, undergoing nonglioma brain surgery, or in good health (not recorded which).

V and J are TRBV19 and TRBJ2-1; D may be TRBD1 or TRBD2 (5 bases each). The CDR3 runs to 15 residues. V was pared by 5 bases and J by 3 bases, with 14 bases between. Germline V gene lookup returns CDR1 LNHDA and CDR2 SQIVND (reference sequence). CDR3 protein: CASSHDGTVYNEQFF. In DNA form, the CDR3 reads TGTGCCAGTAGTCATGACGGGACGGTCTACAATGAGCAGTTCTTC.

This clonotype appeared a few times. The chain uses TRBV4-2 and TRBJ2-7; D is perhaps TRBD1 (5 bases). Germline V gives CDR1 LGHNA, CDR2 YNFKEQ. Trimming removed 0 bases from V and 1 base from J, with 13 bases in between. The CDR3 contains 16 residues. The CDR3 DNA is TGTGCCAGCAGCCAAGATAGGGGATTTTTATCCTACGAGCAGTACTTC. Translating it yields CASSQDRGFLSYEQYF.

The V gene is TRBV20-1, the J gene TRBJ2-7, with D maybe TRBD2 (6 bases). Trimming shortened V by 3 bases and J by 4 bases, and 10 bases separated the two germline ends. The CDR3 contains 12 residues. CDR1 DFQATT and CDR2 SNEGSKA come from the germline V gene (reference sequence). The CDR3 nucleotides are TGCAGTGCTAGCGAGGGACTGTACGAGCAGTACTTC. Its translation: CSASEGLYEQYF.

Of note for this clonotype: One end of the junction fails to match germline, which may point to a read error. This rearrangement joins TRBV24-1 to TRBJ1-4; TRBD1 is a possible D gene (6 bases). CDR1 and CDR2 (germline): KGHDR, SFDVKD. The CDR3 covers 13 residues. This CDR3 is CATSGQNNKKLFF. The CDR3 DNA reads as TGCGCCACCAGTGGACAGAATAATAAAAAACTGTTTTTT.

This clonotype was recorded a few times. This chain connects TRBV20-1 to TRBJ2-3; 13 bases match TRBD2. CDR1 is DFQATT and CDR2 is SNEGSKA in the germline V gene (reference sequence). The CDR3 sequence is 16 residues long. V was clipped by 6 bases and J by 3 bases; unmatched bases: 9. The CDR3 nucleotides are TGCAGTGCCGACACTAGCGGGAGGGCGGGGACAGATACGCAGTATTTT. Its translation is CSADTSGRAGTDTQYF.

Worth noting for this clonotype: Being one base from a much bigger clone, this may be a read error. The CDR3, as DNA: TGTGCCAGCTGTTACTCGTCGGGACAGGGGCGGTACACTGAAGCTTTCTTT. It translates to CASCYSSGQGRYTEAFF. The chain couples TRBV6-5 to TRBJ1-1, with 10 nucleotides matching TRBD1. CDR1 and CDR2 (germline): MNHEY, SVGAGI. The CDR3 length is 17 residues.

As to this clonotype: Given a much more abundant clone one base away, this may be a read error. The V call is TRBV6-1, the J call TRBJ2-7, with D maybe TRBD2 (6 bases). Germline lookup yields CDR1 MNHNS and CDR2 SASEGT. Trimming took 7 bases from V and 3 from J, leaving 10 bases between them. This CDR3 comprises 12 residues. The CDR3 nucleotides are TGTGCCAGCAATGCGGGAAGCTACGAGCAGTACTTC. As protein: CASNAGSYEQYF.

The chain recombines TRBV7-9 with TRBJ2-4, with D unclear. CDR3 length: 13 amino acids. The germline V gene has CDR1 SEHNR and CDR2 FQNEAQ (reference sequence). Trimming cost V 7 bases and J 6 bases, with 13 bases left between them. CDR3: CASNKDVGNIQYF. As DNA, the CDR3 is TGTGCCAGCAATAAAGACGTCGGAAACATTCAGTACTTC.

The table lists this clonotype with a few counts. V gene TRBV20-1 combines with J gene TRBJ1-6; D might be TRBD1 (5 bases). V lost 3 bases and J lost 11, with 14 bases in between. From germline, CDR1 is DFQATT and CDR2 SNEGSKA (reference sequence). This CDR3 spans 13 amino acids. The CDR3 DNA reads as TGCAGTGCTAGCGGGGGGGGGGTGACACCCCTCCACTTT. As protein: CSASGGGVTPLHF.

In regard to this clonotype: Here the CDR3 omits its conserved ending phenylalanine or tryptophan, so a read error is the likely source. The chain uses TRBV7-2 and TRBJ2-3, with D possibly called TRBD1 or TRBD2 (6 bases each). V lost 1 base and J 8 bases, leaving 19 bases between the germline ends. This CDR3 contains 16 residues. Germline CDR1 SGHTA, CDR2 FQGNSA. The CDR3 DNA is TGTGCCAGCAGCTTAGGCTTCACGAGGGGGAGGTTTACGCAGTATCTT. It codes for CASSLGFTRGRFTQYL.

The rearrangement joins TRBV4-1 to TRBJ2-6; D is uncertain. CDR3 size: 16 residues. The germline V and J ends were trimmed by 3 bases and 0 bases, with 9 bases remaining between them. CDR1 is MGHRA and CDR2 is YSYEKL in the germline V gene. The CDR3 here is CASSHRWVSGANVLTF. DNA of the CDR3: TGCGCCAGCAGCCACCGCTGGGTCTCTGGGGCCAACGTCCTGACTTTC.

The CDR3, as DNA: TGTGCCAGCAGTTACCCCGGGACCTCCTACAATGAGCAGTTCTTC. This translates into CASSYPGTSYNEQFF. The chain uses TRBV6-2 or TRBV6-3 and TRBJ2-1, with D perhaps matching TRBD1 or TRBD2 (5 bases each). Between the trimmed V and J ends, which lost 2 bases and 0 bases, there was a span of 8 bases. There are 15 residues in the CDR3. Germline loops: CDR1 MNHEY, CDR2 SVGEGT.

This chain connects TRBV13 to TRBJ2-7; TRBD1 matches 10 bases. V lost 0 bases, J lost 5 bases, and 1 base stayed unmatched. The CDR3 is 14 residues long. Germline V gene lookup returns CDR1 PRHDT and CDR2 FYEKMQ (reference sequence). CDR3 in DNA: TGTGCCAGCAGCTTAGGGACAGGGGGCAACGAGCAGTACTTC. Its protein is CASSLGTGGNEQYF.

Comment on this clonotype: A much larger clone differs by one base, so this may be a read error. J is TRBJ2-1 and V is TRBV6-2 or TRBV6-3; possible D gene TRBD2, 6 bases. V shed 6 bases and J shed 5 bases, with 23 bases lying between them. The CDR3 is 17 residues long. Germline-derived CDR1 and CDR2 are MNHEY and SVGEGT. In DNA, the CDR3 is TGTGCCAGCAGCTACCAGGCCTGGCGGGACGGAAACAATGAGCAGTTCTTC. Amino acids: CASSYQAWRDGNNEQFF.

V usage is TRBV27 and J usage is TRBJ2-2; D uncertain. The CDR3 covers 15 residues. Per germline, CDR1 MNHEY and CDR2 SMNVEV (reference sequence). Trimming left V 4 bases short and J 2 bases short, with 11 bases between. Here the CDR3 DNA reads TGTGCCAGCAGTTACGACTTTAGCAACACCGGGGAGCTGTTTTTT. Protein product: CASSYDFSNTGELFF.

J is TRBJ2-7 and V is TRBV11-2; 7 bases are a match to TRBD2. The CDR3 length is 15 residues. Germline-derived CDR1 and CDR2 are SGHAT and FQNNGV. Germline trimming cut 0 bases from V and 6 bases from J; bases unmatched to any gene: 8. The CDR3 DNA follows: TGTGCCAGCAGCTTAGATCACCGAGCGGGGCCCGAGCAGTACTTC. Protein: CASSLDHRAGPEQYF.

The gene calls are TRBV27 and TRBJ2-1; D uncertain. TRBJ2-7 explains the end of the DNA better; the J call may be wrong. The CDR3 totals 15 residues. Germline CDR1 is MNHEY and CDR2 is SMNVEV (reference sequence). This chain's CDR3 is CATSQRFLQSYEQYF. The CDR3 nucleotides read TGTGCCACGTCACAGAGGTTCCTTCAATCCTACGAGCAGTACTTC.

The chain joins TRBV6-1 to TRBJ2-1, with TRBD1 as a possible D gene (6 bases). Germline-derived CDR1 and CDR2 are MNHNS and SASEGT. The CDR3 sequence is 12 residues long. The germline V and J ends were trimmed by 5 bases and 5 bases, with 7 bases remaining between them. The CDR3, as DNA: TGTGCCAGCAGTTACAGGGACAATGAGCAGTTCTTC. This encodes CASSYRDNEQFF.

This sequence joins TRBV6-2 or TRBV6-3 and TRBJ2-1; 10 bases line up with TRBD2. The germline gives CDR1 MNHEY, CDR2 SVGEGT. The CDR3 consists of 13 residues. V lost 10 bases to trimming and J lost 7 bases; unmatched junction nucleotides: 7. CDR3 loop: CATRDSGRNEQFF. CDR3 nucleotide sequence: TGTGCCACCCGGGATAGCGGGAGGAATGAGCAGTTCTTC.